Detailed here is one T cell receptor (delta chain). Its target is unknown. This likely stems from a read error, as it lies one base from a far larger clone. This sample also contains other DNA sequences that code for the same CDR3. CDR1 is GEAIGNYY, CDR2 EKD, per germline. Trimming took off 0 bases at V and 0 bases at J, with 22 bases between the two ends. This CDR3 is built from 19 residues. TCRdb redid the clone calls on the multiplex PCR reads with CATT. The sample consists of tens of thousands of delta-chain clones, 0.85% to 1% of them appearing once. Bulk repertoires came from Vgamma9/Vdelta2+ or Vdelta2-negative gammadelta T cells flow-sorted from PBMC. This sample was taken from a study of γδ T cells in repeated Plasmodium falciparum infection. Study overall: Donors had four controlled P. falciparum NF54 infections over roughly 640 days. Each infection was followed by sampling at 21 days, plus baseline and some pre-infection draws.

General study points: Vgamma9/Vdelta2+ T cells showed a stable polyclonal repertoire with shared TCRgamma sequences. Malian children's Vdelta2-negative repertoires appeared more expanded and less diverse than Australians'.

This TCR was recovered from a pool of human donors (malaria-infected and uninfected, not separated). The sample taken for sequencing was gamma-delta T cells from blood. V gene TRDV2 combines with J gene TRDJ1; no reliable D call. CDR3 coding DNA: TGTGCCTGTGACACCAAGGGAGGGCGAAGACCCCTATACACCGATAAACTCATCTTT. Protein product: CACDTKGGRRPLYTDKLIF.